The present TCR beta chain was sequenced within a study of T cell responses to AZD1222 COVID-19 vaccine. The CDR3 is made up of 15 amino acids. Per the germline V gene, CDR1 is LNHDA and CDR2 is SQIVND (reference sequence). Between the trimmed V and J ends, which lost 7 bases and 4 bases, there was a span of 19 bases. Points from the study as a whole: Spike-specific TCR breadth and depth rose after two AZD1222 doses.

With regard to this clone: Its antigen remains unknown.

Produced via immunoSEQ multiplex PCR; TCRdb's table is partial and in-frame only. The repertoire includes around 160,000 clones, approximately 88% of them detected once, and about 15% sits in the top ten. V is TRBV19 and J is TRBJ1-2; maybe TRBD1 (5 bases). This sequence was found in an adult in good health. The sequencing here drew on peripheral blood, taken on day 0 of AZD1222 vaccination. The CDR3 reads CASNYPALGGYGYTF. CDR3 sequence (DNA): TGTGCCAGTAATTACCCGGCCCTTGGGGGCTATGGCTACACCTTC.